This entry concerns a single TCR beta chain. The antigen it recognizes is unknown. Per-base qualities were not stored, and no clone one base away is much larger. The sample originates from a study of T cell responses to AZD1222 COVID-19 vaccine (dated by TCRdb to 2020 to 2022). Study-level background: TCR sequencing was performed for about 250 trial participants, of whom about 200 were given two doses of AZD1222 and around 26 were given two doses of MenACWY control vaccine. Trial participants were enrolled by age into subgroups of 18-55, 56-69 and 70-plus years, and around 150, 29 and 61 TCR-sequenced participants, respectively, were included in these subgroups.

Sample time point, as interpreted from the label and publication: about 28 days (+/-7) after the second vaccine dose. AZD1222 recipients given second doses at about 4 weeks or at about 12 weeks were pooled, since spike-specific TCR depth and breadth were not found to differ between the two schedules. Vaccinee samples were obtained from the UK trials COV001 and COV002, which included a single-blind randomized controlled phase 2/3 trial of AZD1222 (ChAdOx1 nCoV-19) in healthy adults. For TCRbeta chain sequencing, PBMC samples were collected from trial participants at day 0 and at day 28 after the second dose. The CDR3 spans 13 residues, from the cysteine through the phenylalanine. Left in the record is the CDR3 DNA by itself, 39 bases read in frame from the first base. The CDR1 and CDR2 encoded by the germline V gene are MDHEN and SYDVKM. The junction shows trimming of 8 bases on V and 11 bases on J, plus 21 bases between the germline ends.

Overall results and qualifications from the work: Nearly half of unique spike-specific TCRs reportedly recognized epitopes outside regions mutated in the B.1.351 and B.1.1.7 variants. Because no samples from the day 14 peak response were available, repertoires could be characterized only after the peak T cell response. Only six AZD1222 recipients were SARS-CoV-2 seropositive at baseline, limiting conclusions about previously exposed vaccinees. In the small 56-69-year group, the increase in depth fell short of significance, most likely because of low power. The vaccine-associated CD4 TCRs covered the entire spike protein, and the dominant responses fell in regions 160-218 and 743-854. After two AZD1222 doses, spike-specific TCR breadth and depth were significantly higher than at day 0 and than in MenACWY recipients. Most participants were white British and females outnumbered males, and the authors suggested that clonal diversity may have been underestimated.

The CDR3 regions of human TCRbeta chains were analyzed by immunosequencing. The authors' pipeline ran thus. Repertoire TCRs were checked for matches against a reference library of SARS-CoV-2-specific TCRs that had been generated using the MIRA antigen-specificity platform. Breadth meant the fraction of unique TCRs that were SARS-CoV-2-associated, whereas depth meant the fraction of total T cells that were SARS-CoV-2-associated. Using the MIRA data, each spike-specific TCR was assigned both to the spike region to which the TCR was reactive and to a CD4 or CD8 class. Log10-transformed breadth and depth values were compared by one-way ANOVA with Sidak's multiple comparisons tests. TCRdb limited this immuneACCESS table to in-frame rearrangements with V and J called. A share of clones is missing; checked studies link under half to unresolved V genes, and the rest is unexplained. V, J and clone size derive from that table, while D and trimming were established from the DNA sequence. The sample table records more than 150,000 clones; approximately 91% of these occur just once. The ten largest clones capture less than 2.5% of the sample.

The chain is encoded by TRBV28 joined to TRBJ1-1, and possibly TRBD1, on 6 matching bases. This receptor was identified in an adult who received the AZD1222 COVID-19 vaccine. The source was peripheral blood, collected 28 days after the second AZD1222 dose. The CDR3 reads CASPQGTSLNAFF. The DNA is as follows: TGTGCCAGCCCCCAGGGGACATCACTGAATGCTTTCTTT.